These 32 T cell receptor beta chains came from one sample sequenced in a study of shared clonotypes between healthy human individuals. TCRdb keeps only in-frame clones here, not all; method: immunoSEQ multiplex PCR. The table records some 2.1 million clones, 85% to 95% of them present only once. Naivety among CD8 cells was defined by CD45RO negativity and positive CCR7 selection, thereby excluding terminally differentiated effector memory CD45RA+ cells. Specimen: naive CD8+ T cells from PBMCs. These receptors came from a man aged 18 to 30 in good health. Some clones in this sample may be carry-over from other donors' samples.

The count of this clone is one. The rearrangement uses TRBV13 and TRBJ2-7; 14 nucleotides line up with TRBD2. This CDR3 has 17 residues. V trimming: 1 base; J trimming: 4 bases; junction bases outside the gene matches: 6. Germline assignment: CDR1 PRHDT and CDR2 FYEKMQ (reference sequence). As DNA, the CDR3 is TGTGCCAGCAGCTTAGTCGGGACTAGCGGGAGACCGTACGAGCAGTACTTC. It is translated as CASSLVGTSGRPYEQYF.

The chain uses TRBV6-5 and TRBJ2-3, with unresolved D. Germline V CDR1 and CDR2: MNHEY, SVGAGI. V lost 4 bases and J lost 5, with 4 bases in between. CDR3 size: 11 residues. The chain's CDR3 is CASSFRDTQYF. In DNA, the CDR3 is TGTGCCAGCAGTTTCCGAGATACGCAGTATTTT.

The rearrangement links TRBV27 to TRBJ2-5, with unresolved D. Germline assignment: CDR1 MNHEY and CDR2 SMNVEV (reference sequence). With 5 bases removed from V and 0 bases from J, the gap between germline ends came to 10 bases. The CDR3 consists of 14 residues. The CDR3, as DNA: TGTGCCAGCAGTAGAATACTAAACCAAGAGACCCAGTACTTC. This codes for CASSRILNQETQYF.

This chain uses TRBV7-3 with TRBJ2-1; 10 positions match TRBD1. The germline V gene has CDR1 SGHTA and CDR2 FQGTGA. The CDR3 runs to 20 residues. The V and J ends lost 5 bases and 10 bases, in that order; junction bases with no gene match: 26. Written as DNA, the CDR3 is TGTGCCAGCAGCCCCTACCCCTCCCCCGGGACAGGGGCGCCTCAGGGCGAGCAGTTCTTC. Protein product: CASSPYPSPGTGAPQGEQFF.

V gene TRBV5-6 combines with J gene TRBJ2-7; possible D gene TRBD2, 5 bases. The CDR3 extends over 13 amino acids. Per the germline V gene, CDR1 is SGHDT and CDR2 is YYEEEE. V was shortened by 4 bases and J by 3 bases, with 11 bases between the two germline ends. The CDR3 region is CASSAQEDYEQYF. The CDR3 nucleotides read TGTGCCAGCAGCGCCCAGGAGGACTACGAGCAGTACTTC. The entire variable domain, with the rest obtained from reference TRBV5-6 and TRBJ2-7, is as follows: DAGVTQSPTHLIKTRGQQVTLRCSPKSGHDTVSWYQQALGQGPQFIFQYYEEEERQRGNFPDRFSGHQFPNYSSELNVNALLLGDSALYLCASSAQEDYEQYFGPGTRLTVT.

For this clone: The same CDR3 arises from other DNA sequences in this sample as well. V gene TRBV7-9 combines with J gene TRBJ1-4, with D uncertain. V gave up 0 bases and J gave up 6 bases, with 2 bases separating them. This CDR3 region has 12 residues. Germline loops: CDR1 SEHNR, CDR2 FQNEAQ (reference sequence). The CDR3 reads CASSLADEKLFF. The CDR3 DNA is TGTGCCAGCAGCTTAGCGGATGAAAAACTGTTTTTT.

V and J are TRBV18 and TRBJ2-7; D possibly matches TRBD1 or TRBD2 (5 bases each). Between the trimmed V and J ends, which lost 2 bases and 5 bases, there was a span of 13 bases. The CDR3 consists of 14 residues. Germline V gene sequence: CDR1 KGHSH, CDR2 LQKENI. The CDR3 coding sequence is TGTGCCAGCTCACCAGAGTGGGGGACCCACGAGCAGTACTTC. Translated: CASSPEWGTHEQYF.

The chain has TRBV30 and TRBJ2-7; D may be TRBD1 (5 bases). V was pared by 4 bases and J by 2 bases, with 9 bases between. This CDR3 is 12 amino acids long. Germline V CDR1 and CDR2: GTSNPN, SVGIG (reference sequence). CDR3 in DNA: TGTGCCTGGAAGGCAGGGACCTACGAGCAGTACTTC. It yields the protein CAWKAGTYEQYF.

The sample holds a few counts of this clone. The sample contains more than one DNA sequence encoding this CDR3. This chain uses TRBV9 with TRBJ1-3; D unclear. The CDR3 has 11 residues. Germline CDR1 is SGDLS and CDR2 is YYNGEE. Trimming stripped 3 bases from V and 4 bases from J, with 2 bases between. The CDR3 nucleotides read TGTGCCAGCAGCGGGGGAAACACCATATATTTT. Translated: CASSGGNTIYF.

This chain joins TRBV7-9 and TRBJ2-2; 8 positions agree with TRBD1. The CDR3 is 16 residues long. The V gene end was trimmed by 1 base and the J gene end by 4 bases; junction bases not matched to a gene: 5. Germline V gene data show CDR1 as SEHNR and CDR2 as FQNEAQ (reference sequence). CDR3 sequence (DNA): TGTGCCAGCAGCTTAGATACAGGGGGTATCACCGGGGAGCTGTTTTTT. Its protein is CASSLDTGGITGELFF.

This sequence joins TRBV6-4 and TRBJ2-2; the D gene is possibly TRBD1 (6 bases). The CDR3 covers 15 residues. Per the germline V gene, CDR1 is MRHNA and CDR2 is SNTAGT. Trimming took 4 bases from V and 0 from J, leaving 9 bases between them. The CDR3 sequence: CASSARQANTGELFF. CDR3 nucleotide sequence: TGTGCCAGCAGTGCGAGACAGGCGAACACCGGGGAGCTGTTTTTT.

In the case of this clone: Additional DNA sequences in this sample encode the identical CDR3. The gene calls are TRBV28 and TRBJ2-7; 8 bases are shared with TRBD2. V shed 5 bases and J 3 bases; nucleotides not matched to a gene: 3. The CDR3 sequence is 13 residues long. Germline V gene lookup returns CDR1 MDHEN and CDR2 SYDVKM. Written as DNA, the CDR3 is TGTGCCAGCAGTCTAGCGGGCGGCTACGAGCAGTACTTC. Protein sequence: CASSLAGGYEQYF.

The chain carries TRBV6-6 and TRBJ1-1; 10 bases match TRBD1. Losses at the gene ends were 7 bases for V and 1 base for J; bases not matched to a gene: 6. CDR1 and CDR2 (germline): MNHNY, SVGAGI (reference sequence). The CDR3 runs to 15 residues. The DNA of the CDR3 is TGTGCCAGCAACGGACAGGGGGGACCGAACACTGAAGCTTTCTTT. Translated, it gives CASNGQGGPNTEAFF.

The V call is TRBV13, the J call TRBJ2-6; D uncertain. Germline V lookup: CDR1 PRHDT, CDR2 FYEKMQ (reference sequence). This CDR3 has 16 amino acids. Trimming stripped 0 bases from V and 0 bases from J, with 6 bases between. CDR3 DNA: TGTGCCAGCAGCTTAGGACTAAACTCTGGGGCCAACGTCCTGACTTTC. Its translation is CASSLGLNSGANVLTF. The full variable domain, its missing parts supplied by reference TRBV13 and TRBJ2-6, is AAGVIQSPRHLIKEKRETATLKCYPIPRHDTVYWYQQGPGQDPQFLISFYEKMQSDKGSIPDRFSAQQFSDYHSELNMSSLELGDSALYFCASSLGLNSGANVLTFGAGSRLTVL.

The chain employs TRBV11-2 and TRBJ2-7, with 11 bases matching TRBD2. The CDR3 runs to 17 residues. After removal of 5 bases from V and 0 bases from J, the junction contained 9 bases not matched to a gene. CDR1 and CDR2 (germline): SGHAT, FQNNGV. CDR3 DNA sequence: TGTGCCAGCAGCCCGGGTAGCGGGAGGGACTACTCCTACGAGCAGTACTTC. This translates into CASSPGSGRDYSYEQYF.

Turning to this clone: Different DNA sequences within this sample yield the same CDR3. V gene TRBV27 combines with J gene TRBJ1-2; no clear D. The CDR3 extends over 14 amino acids. The ends were cut back, 1 base at V and 2 bases at J, with 8 bases in the middle. CDR1 is MNHEY, CDR2 SMNVEV, per germline (reference sequence). For the CDR3, the DNA is TGTGCCAGCAGTTTATATCCAGCGAACTATGGCTACACCTTC. Its translation is CASSLYPANYGYTF.

The rearrangement links TRBV30 to TRBJ2-7, with 9 bases that match TRBD1. This CDR3 contains 14 residues. From germline, CDR1 is GTSNPN and CDR2 SVGIG (reference sequence). Trimming removed 5 bases from V and 0 bases from J; junction bases left unmatched: 5. CDR3 nucleotide sequence: TGTGCCTGGCACAGGGGGCGCGCCTCCTACGAGCAGTACTTC. It specifies CAWHRGRASYEQYF.

V gene TRBV28 combines with J gene TRBJ2-2; 7 bases are a match to TRBD1. This CDR3 has 16 residues. CDR1 and CDR2 (germline): MDHEN, SYDVKM. The junction had 10 bases not matched to a gene; V was cut back by 6 bases and J by 3 bases. The CDR3 protein is CASRAYRGLHTGELFF. The CDR3 DNA is TGTGCCAGCAGAGCATACAGGGGCTTGCACACCGGGGAGCTGTTTTTT.

This chain uses TRBV14 with TRBJ2-2; D gene uncertain. CDR1 and CDR2 (germline): SGHDN, FVKESK. The V end was cut by 5 bases, the J end by 5 bases, with 15 bases between. The CDR3 length is 15 residues. The chain's CDR3 is CASSFETTRTGELFF. In DNA form, the CDR3 reads TGTGCCAGCAGCTTTGAGACGACTCGTACCGGGGAGCTGTTTTTT.

The chain couples TRBV28 to TRBJ1-4; D remains ambiguous. Deletions cut 3 bases from V and 1 base from J, with 6 bases between. The CDR3 is 14 amino acids. Germline CDR1 reads MDHEN; CDR2 reads SYDVKM. The CDR3 coding sequence is TGTGCCAGCAGTTTTGACGGAACTAATGAAAAACTGTTTTTT. This encodes CASSFDGTNEKLFF.

A note on this clone: The sample has other DNA sequences that encode this CDR3 too. The V and J genes are TRBV19 and TRBJ2-3, with 10 bases identical to TRBD1. V dropped 1 base and J dropped 1; count of bases not matched to a gene: 2. Germline V lookup: CDR1 LNHDA, CDR2 SQIVND (reference sequence). The CDR3 totals 16 residues. This CDR3 is CASSIGTGGRTDTQYF. The CDR3 DNA is TGTGCCAGTAGTATAGGGACAGGGGGGCGCACAGATACGCAGTATTTT.

This clone was picked up a small number of times. The rearrangement joins TRBV20-1 to TRBJ1-1; a weak D match, TRBD1 (5 bases). The V end was cut by 4 bases, the J end by 8 bases, with 8 bases between. The CDR3 spans 10 residues. Per the germline V gene, CDR1 is DFQATT and CDR2 is SNEGSKA (reference sequence). The CDR3 region is CSATQGEAFF. The CDR3 DNA reads as TGCAGTGCTACGCAGGGCGAAGCTTTCTTT.

This chain joins TRBV28 and TRBJ1-1, with D possibly matching TRBD1 (5 bases). Per the germline V gene, CDR1 is MDHEN and CDR2 is SYDVKM. The CDR3 is made up of 13 amino acids. Deletions cut 6 bases from V and 5 bases from J, with 13 bases between. CDR3 in DNA: TGTGCCAGCAGGGGGGGGTACAGAACTGAAGCTTTCTTT. Amino acids: CASRGGYRTEAFF.

This chain connects TRBV14 to TRBJ1-2; D not resolved. CDR3 length: 13 amino acids. V was clipped by 3 bases and J by 3 bases, with 8 bases between them. CDR1 is SGHDN, CDR2 FVKESK, per germline. CDR3 coding DNA: TGTGCCAGCAGCCAGGAAGGGTACTATGGCTACACCTTC. Translation gives CASSQEGYYGYTF.

The V call is TRBV7-8, the J call TRBJ1-5, with 9 bases fitting TRBD1. With 5 bases clipped from V and 0 bases from J, the junction kept 8 bases outside the gene matches. The germline gives CDR1 SGHVS, CDR2 FQNEAQ. The CDR3 extends over 17 amino acids. DNA for the CDR3: TGTGCCAGCAGCCCCTACAGGGGGCGGAATAGCAATCAGCCCCAGCATTTT. This gives the protein CASSPYRGRNSNQPQHF.

V gene TRBV9 combines with J gene TRBJ1-2; 9 nucleotides line up with TRBD1. This CDR3 has 15 residues. J lost 3 bases, V lost 4 bases, and 7 bases had no gene match. Germline assignment: CDR1 SGDLS and CDR2 YYNGEE. CDR3: CASSPRDRVDYGYTF. The CDR3 DNA reads as TGTGCCAGCAGCCCACGGGACAGGGTCGACTATGGCTACACCTTC.

This clone was seen a handful of times. The J gene is TRBJ1-5, the V gene TRBV27; D remains unclear. This CDR3 is 13 amino acids long. V lost 3 bases, J lost 5 bases, and 8 bases lay in between. The germline V gene has CDR1 MNHEY and CDR2 SMNVEV (reference sequence). This CDR3 reads CASSFSVHQPQHF. As DNA, the CDR3 is TGTGCCAGCAGTTTCTCAGTGCATCAGCCCCAGCATTTT.

The chain has TRBV2 and TRBJ2-2, with TRBD1 identical over 12 bases. The CDR3 extends over 19 amino acids. V shed 6 bases, J shed 4 bases, and the junction held 15 bases outside the gene matches. Germline CDR1 SNHLY, CDR2 FYNNEI. In DNA form, the CDR3 reads TGTGCCAGCAGATCCCATCCTTGGGACAGGGGGCCGAGCACCGGGGAGCTGTTTTTT. It yields the protein CASRSHPWDRGPSTGELFF. The full variable domain, with the rest looked up from reference TRBV2 and TRBJ2-2, is EPEVTQTPSHQVTQMGQEVILRCVPISNHLYFYWYRQILGQKVEFLVSFYNNEISEKSEIFDDQFSVERPDGSNFTLKIRSTKLEDSAMYFCASRSHPWDRGPSTGELFFGEGSRLTVL.

The chain has TRBV18 and TRBJ2-4; D remains unclear. The CDR3 sequence is 15 residues long. Per germline, CDR1 KGHSH and CDR2 LQKENI. V was trimmed by 6 bases and J by 2 bases, leaving 14 bases between them. The CDR3 DNA follows: TGTGCCAGCTCCCTCCCTGGTTGGTCCAAAAACATTCAGTACTTC. This gives the protein CASSLPGWSKNIQYF.

The chain has TRBV25-1 and TRBJ2-7; TRBD2 matches 7 bases. The junction had 16 bases not matched to a gene; V was cut back by 8 bases and J by 6 bases. CDR3 size: 15 residues. CDR1 and CDR2 from the germline V gene are MGHDK and SYGVNS. CDR3 loop: CASEALSSGDGEQYF. In DNA form, the CDR3 reads TGTGCCAGCGAGGCTTTGTCGAGCGGGGACGGCGAGCAGTACTTC.

A few counts support this clone. The chain uses TRBV15 and TRBJ2-1, with 9 bases that match TRBD2. The CDR3 length is 15 residues. Per germline, CDR1 LNHNV and CDR2 YYDKDF (reference sequence). V gave up 7 bases and J gave up 3 bases; unmatched junction bases: 7. This CDR3 reads CATMASGALYNEQFF. The CDR3 nucleotides are TGTGCCACCATGGCTAGCGGGGCTCTCTACAATGAGCAGTTCTTC.

The chain links TRBV5-1 to TRBJ2-3; D is undetermined. The CDR3 consists of 17 residues. CDR1 is SGHRS and CDR2 is YFSETQ in the germline V gene. V lost 0 bases to trimming and J lost 3 bases, with 17 bases between them. The DNA of the CDR3 is TGCGCCAGCAGCTTGGGGTTAGGGAATTTATGGACAGATACGCAGTATTTT. Translation: CASSLGLGNLWTDTQYF.